This T cell receptor (beta chain) was sequenced for a study of T cells in Graves' hyperthyroidism and ophthalmopathy. Points from the study as a whole: For ophthalmopathy, model prediction preceded onset by a median roughly 6.3 months.

The length of the CDR3 is 13 residues. Germline assignment: CDR1 SGHAT and CDR2 FQDESV (reference sequence). Trimming cost V 5 bases and J 5 bases, with 12 bases left between them. Amplification yielded TCR beta CDR3 regions, with RNA transcripts as the source. HTBI primers drove first-round RT-PCR of the TCR CDR3. TCRdb re-called the multiplex PCR reads through MiXCR, storing one row per CDR3 protein. The sample holds about 350,000 distinct CDR3 sequences, roughly 13% seen once. This clonotype has at least ten counts. Its cognate antigen is unknown. The sample consisted of blood. The receptor's source is a woman aged 25 to 39 with Graves' hyperthyroidism. V and J are TRBV11-1 and TRBJ1-2; D uncertain. Here the CDR3 DNA reads TGTGCCAGCAGCAACCAAAAAGAGTATGGCTACACCTTC. This codes for CASSNQKEYGYTF.